The T cell receptor (beta chain) under discussion was sequenced for a study of human T cells and chemical hapten exposure. Using its own MiXCR run on the RACE reads, TCRdb lists one record per CDR3 protein. The sample carries around 380,000 distinct CDR3 sequences, around 4.8% recorded once. The time point denotes: patch test 1, 2 weeks after DPC sensitization. The sample's treatment: therapeutic diphenylcyclopropenone sensitization with weekly scalp DPC. V dropped 4 bases and J dropped 0 bases, with 10 bases sitting between them. The CDR3 totals 15 residues. Germline V gene sequence: CDR1 MNHEY, CDR2 SVGEGT. This clonotype was observed many times.

The specimen comprised whole blood, sampled in connection with sensitization to the hapten diphenylcyclopropenone (DPC). The TCR sequence derives from a woman aged 45-65 years with alopecia areata. Some clones in this sample may be carry-over from other donors' samples. The chain combines TRBV6-2 or TRBV6-3 with TRBJ1-5, with D possibly TRBD1 on 6 matching bases. The CDR3 loop reads CASSWTAYSNQPQHF. The DNA for the CDR3 is TGTGCCAGCAGTTGGACAGCTTATAGCAATCAGCCCCAGCATTTT.